This T cell receptor beta chain was profiled in a study of cytomegalovirus exposure and HLA in healthy donors. Whole-study findings and limits: When analyzed later, a missense DCLRE1C variant was found to be linked to TCR beta V- and J-gene trimming. In an earlier analysis, most TCR beta V segments were productive about 87% or about 30% of the time. What a later analysis showed was that several of the most significant clusters appeared linked to common viral pathogens. The study designated 150 or so TCR beta chains cytomegalovirus-associated.

This clone was detected a few times. The antigen is undetermined. The CDR3 consists of 13 residues. The V end lost 5 bases, the J end lost 4 bases, and 11 bases lay between the germline ends. The germline V gene has CDR1 SGHAT and CDR2 FQNNGV. A multiplex PCR was run with 60 Vbeta primers and 13 Jbeta primers. Here immunoSEQ multiplex PCR was the method, and the copy in TCRdb shows in-frame clones only, minus some. The sample holds about 140,000 clones; about 74% are singletons and the top ten take approximately 3%. The origin of this receptor is a male donor in good health and CMV-seronegative. Material for sequencing was PBMCs. The V call is TRBV11-2, the J call TRBJ1-2, with D perhaps matching TRBD1 (6 bases). CDR3 in DNA: TGTGCCAGCAGCCTCGGGACACCCTATGGCTACACCTTC. This sequence encodes CASSLGTPYGYTF. The full variable domain, its missing parts supplied by reference TRBV11-2 and TRBJ1-2, is EAGVAQSPRYKIIEKRQSVAFWCNPISGHATLYWYQQILGQGPKLLIQFQNNGVVDDSQLPKDRFSAERLKGVDSTLKIQPAKLEDSAVYLCASSLGTPYGYTFGSGTRLTVV.